This T cell receptor beta chain comes out of a study of cytomegalovirus exposure and HLA in healthy donors. The study ran its PCR with 60 Vbeta and 13 Jbeta primers. Clones were read by immunoSEQ multiplex PCR, and TCRdb kept only the in-frame ones, dropping some. The sample yields 150,000 to 200,000 clones, 80% seen once. Concerning this clone: Its target is not known.

General observations from the study: A later look showed TCR association rates differing by HLA locus, highest for DRB1 and lowest for HLA-C. A later analysis found common viral pathogens apparently linked to several of the most significant clusters. Later on, analysis showed that most CMV-associated TCR beta chains appeared to be HLA-restricted.

Germline V gene lookup returns CDR1 SGHTA and CDR2 FQGTGA. V was shortened by 5 bases and J by 2 bases, with 10 bases between the two germline ends. The CDR3 consists of 14 residues. Sequenced sample: PBMCs. The chain recombines TRBV7-3 with TRBJ1-3; D not certain. This sequence originates from a young man in good health and CMV-seronegative. CDR3 in DNA: TGTGCCAGCAGCCCCTCGGTAACTGGAAACACCATATATTTT. It translates to CASSPSVTGNTIYF.